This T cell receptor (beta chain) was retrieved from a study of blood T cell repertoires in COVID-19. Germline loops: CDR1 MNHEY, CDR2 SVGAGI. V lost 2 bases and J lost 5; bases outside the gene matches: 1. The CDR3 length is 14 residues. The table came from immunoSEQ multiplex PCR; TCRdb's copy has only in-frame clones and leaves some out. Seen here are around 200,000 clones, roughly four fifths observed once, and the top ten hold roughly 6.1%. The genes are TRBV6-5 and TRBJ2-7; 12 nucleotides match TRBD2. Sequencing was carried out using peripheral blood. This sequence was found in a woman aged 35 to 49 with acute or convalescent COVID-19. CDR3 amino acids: CASSYRLAGDEQYF. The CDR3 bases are TGTGCCAGCAGTTACCGACTAGCGGGAGACGAGCAGTACTTC.